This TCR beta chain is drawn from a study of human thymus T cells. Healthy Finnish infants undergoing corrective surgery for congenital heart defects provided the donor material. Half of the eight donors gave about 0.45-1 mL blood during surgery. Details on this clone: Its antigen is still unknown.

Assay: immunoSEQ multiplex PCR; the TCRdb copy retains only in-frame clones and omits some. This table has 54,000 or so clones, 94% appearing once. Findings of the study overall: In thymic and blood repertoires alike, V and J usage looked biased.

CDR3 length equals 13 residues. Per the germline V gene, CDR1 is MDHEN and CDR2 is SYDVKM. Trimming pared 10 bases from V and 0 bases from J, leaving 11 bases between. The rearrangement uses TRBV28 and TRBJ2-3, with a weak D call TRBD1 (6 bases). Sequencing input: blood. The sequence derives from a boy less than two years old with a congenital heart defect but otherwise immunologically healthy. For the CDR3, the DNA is TGTGCCACCCTGGACAGCAGCACAGATACGCAGTATTTT. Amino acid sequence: CATLDSSTDTQYF.